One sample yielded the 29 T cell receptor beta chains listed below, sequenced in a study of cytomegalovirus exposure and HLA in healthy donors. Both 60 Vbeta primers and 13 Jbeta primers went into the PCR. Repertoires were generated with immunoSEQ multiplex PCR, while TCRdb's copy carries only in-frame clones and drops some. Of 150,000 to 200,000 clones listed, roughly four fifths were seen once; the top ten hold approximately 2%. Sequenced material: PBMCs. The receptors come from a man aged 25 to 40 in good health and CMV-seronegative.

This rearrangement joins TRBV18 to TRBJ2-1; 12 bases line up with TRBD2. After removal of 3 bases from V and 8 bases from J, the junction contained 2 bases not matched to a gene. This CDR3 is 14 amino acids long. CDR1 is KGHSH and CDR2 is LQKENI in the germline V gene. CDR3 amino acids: CASSPTSGGDEQFF. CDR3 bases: TGTGCCAGCTCACCGACTAGCGGGGGTGATGAGCAGTTCTTC.

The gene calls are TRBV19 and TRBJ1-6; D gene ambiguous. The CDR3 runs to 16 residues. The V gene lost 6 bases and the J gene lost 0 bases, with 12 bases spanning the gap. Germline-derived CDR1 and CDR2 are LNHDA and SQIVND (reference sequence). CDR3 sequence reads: CASRSFASSYNSPLHF. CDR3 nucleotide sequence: TGTGCCAGTAGGTCCTTCGCGAGCTCCTATAATTCACCCCTCCACTTT.

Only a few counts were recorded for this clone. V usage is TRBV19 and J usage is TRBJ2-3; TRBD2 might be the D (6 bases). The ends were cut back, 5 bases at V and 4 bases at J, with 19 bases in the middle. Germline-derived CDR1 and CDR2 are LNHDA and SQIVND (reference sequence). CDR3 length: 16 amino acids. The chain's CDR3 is CASSALATVLADTQYF. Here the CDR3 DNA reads TGTGCCAGTAGTGCACTAGCTACGGTCCTCGCAGATACGCAGTATTTT.

The chain's CDR3 is CATSRRDRGNEKLFF. CDR3 DNA: TGTGCCACCAGCCGCCGGGACAGGGGTAATGAAAAACTGTTTTTT. This rearrangement joins TRBV15 to TRBJ1-4; TRBD1 matches at 10 bases. V trimming: 5 bases; J trimming: 4 bases; junction bases outside the gene matches: 4. This CDR3 comprises 15 residues. The germline gives CDR1 LNHNV, CDR2 YYDKDF (reference sequence).

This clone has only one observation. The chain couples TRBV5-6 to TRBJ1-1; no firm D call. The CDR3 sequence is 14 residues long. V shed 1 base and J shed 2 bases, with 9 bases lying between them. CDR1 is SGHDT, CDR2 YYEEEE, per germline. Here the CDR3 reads CASSLSGSNTEAFF. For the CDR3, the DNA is TGTGCCAGCAGCTTGTCAGGTTCAAACACTGAAGCTTTCTTT. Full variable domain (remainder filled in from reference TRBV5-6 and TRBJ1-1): DAGVTQSPTHLIKTRGQQVTLRCSPKSGHDTVSWYQQALGQGPQFIFQYYEEEERQRGNFPDRFSGHQFPNYSSELNVNALLLGDSALYLCASSLSGSNTEAFFGQGTRLTVV.

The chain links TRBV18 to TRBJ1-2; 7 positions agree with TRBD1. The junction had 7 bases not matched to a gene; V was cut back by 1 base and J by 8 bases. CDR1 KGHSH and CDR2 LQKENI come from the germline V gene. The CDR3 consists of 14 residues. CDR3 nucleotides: TGTGCCAGCTCACCACTGGAGGGACAGTACGGCTACACCTTC. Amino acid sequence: CASSPLEGQYGYTF.

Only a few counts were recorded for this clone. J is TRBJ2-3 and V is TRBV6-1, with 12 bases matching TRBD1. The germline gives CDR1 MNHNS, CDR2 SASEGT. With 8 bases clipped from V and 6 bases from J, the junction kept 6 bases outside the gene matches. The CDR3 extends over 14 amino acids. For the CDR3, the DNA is TGTGCCAGCGGGGGGGGACAGGGGGCGGATACGCAGTATTTT. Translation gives CASGGGQGADTQYF.

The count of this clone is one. The CDR3 here is CASSLAGGTYNEQFF. CDR3 in DNA: TGCGCCAGCAGCCTAGCGGGAGGAACCTACAATGAGCAGTTCTTC. This sequence joins TRBV5-1 and TRBJ2-1, with 11 nucleotides matching TRBD2. Germline trimming cut 4 bases from V and 2 bases from J; bases unmatched to any gene: 2. The CDR3 covers 15 residues. CDR1 SGHRS and CDR2 YFSETQ come from the germline V gene.

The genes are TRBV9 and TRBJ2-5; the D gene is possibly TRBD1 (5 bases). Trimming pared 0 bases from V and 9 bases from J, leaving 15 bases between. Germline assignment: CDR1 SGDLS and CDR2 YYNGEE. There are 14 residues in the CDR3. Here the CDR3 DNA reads TGTGCCAGCAGCGTAGGGGTAGGGGCGTTCGCCCAGTACTTC. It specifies CASSVGVGAFAQYF.

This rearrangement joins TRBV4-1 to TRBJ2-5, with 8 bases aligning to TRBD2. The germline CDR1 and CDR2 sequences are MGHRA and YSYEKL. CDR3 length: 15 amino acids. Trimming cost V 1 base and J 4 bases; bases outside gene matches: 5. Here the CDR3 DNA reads TGCGCCAGCAGCCAAGGGCGGGGGGTTGGAGAGACCCAGTACTTC. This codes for CASSQGRGVGETQYF.

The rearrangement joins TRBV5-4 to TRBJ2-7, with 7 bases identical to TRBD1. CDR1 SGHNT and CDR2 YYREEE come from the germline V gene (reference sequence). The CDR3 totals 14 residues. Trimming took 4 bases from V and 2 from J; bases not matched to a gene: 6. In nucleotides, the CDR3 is TGTGCCAGCAGCCCCGAGACAGGGCCCTACGAGCAGTACTTC. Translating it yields CASSPETGPYEQYF.

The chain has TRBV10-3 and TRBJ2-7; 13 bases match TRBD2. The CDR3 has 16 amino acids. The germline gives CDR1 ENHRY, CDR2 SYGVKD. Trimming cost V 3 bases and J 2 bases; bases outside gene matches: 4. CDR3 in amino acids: CAISDPTSGRTYEQYF. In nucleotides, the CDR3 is TGTGCCATCAGTGACCCGACTAGCGGGAGGACCTACGAGCAGTACTTC.

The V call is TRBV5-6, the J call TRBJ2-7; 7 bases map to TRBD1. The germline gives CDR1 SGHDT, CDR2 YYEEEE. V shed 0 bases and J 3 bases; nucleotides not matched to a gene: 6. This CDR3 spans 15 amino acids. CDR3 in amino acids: CASSLVGRGYYEQYF. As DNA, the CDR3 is TGTGCCAGCAGCTTGGTAGGCAGGGGGTACTACGAGCAGTACTTC. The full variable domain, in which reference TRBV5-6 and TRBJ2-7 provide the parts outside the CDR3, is DAGVTQSPTHLIKTRGQQVTLRCSPKSGHDTVSWYQQALGQGPQFIFQYYEEEERQRGNFPDRFSGHQFPNYSSELNVNALLLGDSALYLCASSLVGRGYYEQYFGPGTRLTVT.

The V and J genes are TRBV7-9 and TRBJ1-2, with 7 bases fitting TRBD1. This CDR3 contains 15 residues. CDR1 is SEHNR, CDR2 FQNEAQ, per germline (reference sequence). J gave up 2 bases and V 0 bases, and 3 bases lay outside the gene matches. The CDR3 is CASSLASGGNYGYTF. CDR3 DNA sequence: TGTGCCAGCAGCTTAGCCTCAGGGGGGAACTATGGCTACACCTTC. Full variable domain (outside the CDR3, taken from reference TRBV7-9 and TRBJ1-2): DTGVSQNPRHKITKRGQNVTFRCDPISEHNRLYWYRQTLGQGPEFLTYFQNEAQLEKSRLLSDRFSAERPKGSFSTLEIQRTEQGDSAMYLCASSLASGGNYGYTFGSGTRLTVV.

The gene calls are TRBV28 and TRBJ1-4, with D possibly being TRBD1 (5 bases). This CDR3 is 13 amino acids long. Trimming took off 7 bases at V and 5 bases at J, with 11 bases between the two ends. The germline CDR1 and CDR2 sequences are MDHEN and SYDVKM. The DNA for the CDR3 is TGTGCCAGCACCGACAGCCTAAATGAAAAACTGTTTTTT. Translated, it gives CASTDSLNEKLFF.

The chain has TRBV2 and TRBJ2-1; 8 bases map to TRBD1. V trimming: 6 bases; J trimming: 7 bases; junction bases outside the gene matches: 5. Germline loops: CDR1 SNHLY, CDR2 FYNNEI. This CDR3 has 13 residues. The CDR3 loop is CASSGQGGNEQFF. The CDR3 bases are TGTGCCAGCAGCGGACAGGGTGGGAATGAGCAGTTCTTC.

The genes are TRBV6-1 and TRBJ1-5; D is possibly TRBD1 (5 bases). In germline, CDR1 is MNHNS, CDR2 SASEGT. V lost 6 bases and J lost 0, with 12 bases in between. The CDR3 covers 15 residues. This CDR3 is CASRLQVFSNQPQHF. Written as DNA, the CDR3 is TGTGCCAGCAGGCTACAGGTATTTAGCAATCAGCCCCAGCATTTT.

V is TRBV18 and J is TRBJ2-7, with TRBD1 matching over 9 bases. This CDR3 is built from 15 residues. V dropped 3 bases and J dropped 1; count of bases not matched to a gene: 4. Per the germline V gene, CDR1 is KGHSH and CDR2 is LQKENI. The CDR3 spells CASSPGTGPSYEQYF. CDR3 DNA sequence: TGTGCCAGCTCACCCGGGACAGGGCCGTCCTACGAGCAGTACTTC.

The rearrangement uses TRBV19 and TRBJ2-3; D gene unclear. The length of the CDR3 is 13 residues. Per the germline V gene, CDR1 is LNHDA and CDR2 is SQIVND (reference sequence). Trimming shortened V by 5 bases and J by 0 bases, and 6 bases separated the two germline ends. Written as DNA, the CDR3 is TGTGCCAGTAGTCTCGGTAGCACAGATACGCAGTATTTT. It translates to CASSLGSTDTQYF.

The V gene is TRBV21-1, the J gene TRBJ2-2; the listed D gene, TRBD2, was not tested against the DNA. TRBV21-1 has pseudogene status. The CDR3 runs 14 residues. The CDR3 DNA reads TGTGCCAGCAGCACCCCCCTAGCTGCCGGGGAGCTGTTTTTT. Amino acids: CASSTPLAAGELFF.

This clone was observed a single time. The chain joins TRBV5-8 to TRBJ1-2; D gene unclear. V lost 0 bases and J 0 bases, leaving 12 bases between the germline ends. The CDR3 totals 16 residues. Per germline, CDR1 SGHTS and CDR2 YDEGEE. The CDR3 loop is CASSLVGQASNYGYTF. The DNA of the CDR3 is TGTGCCAGCAGCTTGGTCGGTCAAGCATCTAACTATGGCTACACCTTC.

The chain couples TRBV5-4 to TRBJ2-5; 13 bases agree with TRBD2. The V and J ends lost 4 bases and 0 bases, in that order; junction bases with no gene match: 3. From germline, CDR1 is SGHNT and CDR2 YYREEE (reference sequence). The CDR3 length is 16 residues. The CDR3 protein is CASSPGTSGNQETQYF. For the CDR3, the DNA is TGTGCCAGCAGCCCCGGGACTAGCGGGAACCAAGAGACCCAGTACTTC.

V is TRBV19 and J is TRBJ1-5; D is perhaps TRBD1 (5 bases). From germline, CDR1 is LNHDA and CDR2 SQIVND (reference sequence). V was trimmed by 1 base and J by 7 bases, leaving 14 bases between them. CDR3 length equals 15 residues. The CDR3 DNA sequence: TGTGCCAGTAGTATAGGGGGCCAGGGCCGACAGCCCCAGCATTTT. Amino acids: CASSIGGQGRQPQHF.

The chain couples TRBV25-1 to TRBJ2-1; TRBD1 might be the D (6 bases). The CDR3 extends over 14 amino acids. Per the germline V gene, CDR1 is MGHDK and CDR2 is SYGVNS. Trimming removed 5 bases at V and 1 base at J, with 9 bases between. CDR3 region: CASSTTGSYNEQFF. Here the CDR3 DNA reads TGTGCCAGCAGTACGACAGGTTCCTACAATGAGCAGTTCTTC.

CDR3 bases: TGTGCCAGCAGCCTGAGTACTAATGAAAAACTGTTTTTT. Translated: CASSLSTNEKLFF. The V call is TRBV27, the J call TRBJ1-4; D is unclear. The germline V gene encodes CDR1 MNHEY and CDR2 SMNVEV (reference sequence). CDR3 length equals 13 residues. Trimming removed 6 bases from V and 2 bases from J, with 7 bases in between.

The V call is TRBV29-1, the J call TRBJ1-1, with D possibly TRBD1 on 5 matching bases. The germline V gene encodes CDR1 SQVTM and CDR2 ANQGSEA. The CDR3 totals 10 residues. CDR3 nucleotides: TGCTGCGGGAGGGGCACTGAAGCTTTCTTT. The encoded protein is CCGRGTEAFF.

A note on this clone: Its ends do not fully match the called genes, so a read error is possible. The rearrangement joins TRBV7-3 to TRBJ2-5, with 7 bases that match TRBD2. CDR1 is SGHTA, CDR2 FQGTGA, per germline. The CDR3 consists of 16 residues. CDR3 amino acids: CAGSLSGRALGETQYF. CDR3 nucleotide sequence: TGTGCCGGCAGCTTAAGTGGGAGGGCCCTCGGGGAGACCCAGTACTTC.

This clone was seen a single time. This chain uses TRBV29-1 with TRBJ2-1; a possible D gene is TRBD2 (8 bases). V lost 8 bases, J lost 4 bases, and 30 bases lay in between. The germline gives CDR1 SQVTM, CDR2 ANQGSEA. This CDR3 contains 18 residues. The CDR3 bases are TGCAGCATTGGGTCGACAGGGAGGGTTAGCGGGATTTACAATGAGCAGTTCTTC. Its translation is CSIGSTGRVSGIYNEQFF.

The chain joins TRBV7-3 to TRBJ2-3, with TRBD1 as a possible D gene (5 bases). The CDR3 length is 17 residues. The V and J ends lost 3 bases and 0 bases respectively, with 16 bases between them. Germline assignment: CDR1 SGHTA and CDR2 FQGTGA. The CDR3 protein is CASSFGFRAPSTDTQYF. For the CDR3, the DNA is TGTGCCAGCAGCTTCGGTTTCAGGGCTCCTAGCACAGATACGCAGTATTTT.